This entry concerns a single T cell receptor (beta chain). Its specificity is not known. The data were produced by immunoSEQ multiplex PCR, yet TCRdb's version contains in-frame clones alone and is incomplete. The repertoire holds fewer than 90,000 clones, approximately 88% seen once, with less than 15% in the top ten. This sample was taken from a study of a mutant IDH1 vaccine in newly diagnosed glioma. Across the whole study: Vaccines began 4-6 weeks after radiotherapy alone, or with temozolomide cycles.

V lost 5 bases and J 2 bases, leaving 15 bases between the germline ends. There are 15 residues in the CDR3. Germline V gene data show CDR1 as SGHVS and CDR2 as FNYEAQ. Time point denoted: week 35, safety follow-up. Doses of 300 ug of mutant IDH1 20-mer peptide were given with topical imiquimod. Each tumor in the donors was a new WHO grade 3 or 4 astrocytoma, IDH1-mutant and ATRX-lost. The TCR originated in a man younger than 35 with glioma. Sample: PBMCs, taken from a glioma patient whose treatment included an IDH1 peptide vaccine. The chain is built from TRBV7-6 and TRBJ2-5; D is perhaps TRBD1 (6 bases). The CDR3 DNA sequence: TGTGCCAGCAGCACAAACAGGGCGCCTCAAGAGACCCAGTACTTC. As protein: CASSTNRAPQETQYF. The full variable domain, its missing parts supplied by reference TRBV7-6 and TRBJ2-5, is GAGVSQSPRYKVTKRGQDVALRCDPISGHVSLYWYRQALGQGPEFLTYFNYEAQQDKSGLPNDRFSAERPEGSISTLTIQRTEQRDSAMYRCASSTNRAPQETQYFGPGTRLLVL.